The present T cell receptor (beta chain) was sequenced within a study of shared clonotypes between healthy human individuals. The length of the CDR3 is 12 residues. Between the trimmed V and J ends, which lost 5 bases and 3 bases, there was a span of 7 bases. Germline CDR1 LNHDA, CDR2 SQIVND (reference sequence). Assay used: immunoSEQ multiplex PCR; TCRdb lists only in-frame clones, some missing. Of around 450,000 clones listed, 75% to 85% are singletons. V gene TRBV19 combines with J gene TRBJ1-2; unclear D gene. This TCR was sampled from a woman aged 40-49 years in good health. Some clones in this sample may be carry-over from other donors' samples. The sequencing input was PBMCs. The CDR3 here is CASSGSHYGYTF. The DNA of the CDR3 is TGTGCCAGTAGTGGCAGTCACTATGGCTACACCTTC.